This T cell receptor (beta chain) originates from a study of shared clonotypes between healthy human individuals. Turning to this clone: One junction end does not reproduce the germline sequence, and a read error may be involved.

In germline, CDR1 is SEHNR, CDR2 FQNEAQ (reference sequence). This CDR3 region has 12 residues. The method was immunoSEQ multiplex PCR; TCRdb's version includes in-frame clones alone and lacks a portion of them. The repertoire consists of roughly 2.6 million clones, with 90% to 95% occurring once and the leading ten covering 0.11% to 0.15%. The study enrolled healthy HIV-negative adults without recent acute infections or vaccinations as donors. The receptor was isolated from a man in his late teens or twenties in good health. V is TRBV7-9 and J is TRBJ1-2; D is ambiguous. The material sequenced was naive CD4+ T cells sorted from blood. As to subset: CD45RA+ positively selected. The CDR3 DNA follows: TGTGTCAGCAGCACGGATCGCTATGGCTACACCTTC. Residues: CVSSTDRYGYTF.